This passage covers 18 T cell receptor beta chains from one sample sequenced in a study of blood T cells in healthy people across ages. It was with a sample-barcoded 5' primer and a J-beta primer mix that a second PCR of about 6 to 11 cycles was run. MiXCR was run by TCRdb on the 5' RACE reads, yielding one entry per CDR3 protein. This table has around 2 million distinct CDR3 sequences, roughly 43% appearing once. The sample consisted of blood. The receptors originated from a human donor in good health.

This chain connects TRBV29-1 to TRBJ2-7; D uncertain. The germline CDR1 and CDR2 sequences are SQVTM and ANQGSEA. CDR3 length: 14 amino acids. Trimming shortened V by 5 bases and J by 3 bases, and 17 bases separated the two germline ends. For the CDR3, the DNA is TGCAGCGTTATGGTGGGCAGAGGAGTCTACGAGCAGTACTTC. Residues: CSVMVGRGVYEQYF.

This clonotype turned up a few times. V and J are TRBV20-1 and TRBJ2-4; TRBD1 aligns across 8 bases. V shed 5 bases and J 6 bases; nucleotides not matched to a gene: 6. Germline CDR1 reads DFQATT; CDR2 reads SNEGSKA (reference sequence). The CDR3 extends over 13 amino acids. The CDR3 region has the DNA TGCAGTGCTGGATGGACAGGGCTAAACATTCAGTACTTC. The encoded protein is CSAGWTGLNIQYF.

The chain carries TRBV7-9 and TRBJ2-7, with D perhaps TRBD1 (6 bases). The closer fit of TRBJ2-5 to the DNA end suggests the J call may be wrong. The length of the CDR3 is 15 residues. Germline lookup yields CDR1 SEHNR and CDR2 FQNEAQ (reference sequence). The CDR3 reads CASTISSVQGETQYF. The CDR3 nucleotides read TGTGCCAGCACGATCTCCTCGGTACAGGGAGAGACCCAGTACTTC.

V gene TRBV9 combines with J gene TRBJ2-3; D is unresolved. Per the germline V gene, CDR1 is SGDLS and CDR2 is YYNGEE. Trimming removed 0 bases from V and 0 bases from J, with 5 bases in between. This CDR3 spans 14 amino acids. The CDR3 DNA sequence: TGTGCCAGCAGCGTAGTCCCTAGCACAGATACGCAGTATTTT. It translates to CASSVVPSTDTQYF.

V is TRBV9 and J is TRBJ2-1; possible D gene TRBD2, 6 bases. Germline V lookup: CDR1 SGDLS, CDR2 YYNGEE. This CDR3 contains 13 residues. V shed 3 bases and J shed 7 bases, with 11 bases lying between them. This chain's CDR3 is CASSGGLRNEQFF. The CDR3 DNA reads TGTGCCAGCAGCGGCGGACTAAGGAATGAGCAGTTCTTC.

The chain joins TRBV4-1 to TRBJ2-1, with 10 bases matching TRBD1. The CDR3 runs 15 residues. Germline CDR1 is MGHRA and CDR2 is YSYEKL. Trimming at V came to 1 base and at J to 10 bases, leaving 7 bases not matched to a gene. CDR3 region: CASSQVGTGAEEQFF. CDR3 bases: TGCGCCAGCAGCCAAGTGGGGACAGGGGCGGAGGAGCAGTTCTTC.

The rearrangement uses TRBV6-2 or TRBV6-3 and TRBJ2-7; a possible D gene is TRBD2 (6 bases). Germline V gene data show CDR1 as MNHEY and CDR2 as SVGEGT. This CDR3 has 14 residues. Trimming removed 7 bases at V and 3 bases at J, with 16 bases between. The CDR3 DNA reads TGTGCCAGCAAACAGCCGGGGGACGTCTACGAGCAGTACTTC. Translating it yields CASKQPGDVYEQYF.

This clonotype was detected a few times. DNA for the CDR3: TGTGCCAGCAGCGCCCCGTCGGGCCAACCTTTGACAGATACGCAGTATTTT. Translated: CASSAPSGQPLTDTQYF. This sequence joins TRBV5-5 and TRBJ2-3; D not resolved. In germline, CDR1 is SGHKS, CDR2 YYEKEE (reference sequence). V lost 4 bases and J 3 bases, leaving 21 bases between the germline ends. This CDR3 contains 17 residues.

This clonotype was recorded a few times. The CDR3 loop reads CASSSRQYTDTQYF. CDR3 in DNA: TGCGCCAGCAGCAGTAGACAGTACACAGATACGCAGTATTTT. The rearrangement joins TRBV5-1 to TRBJ2-3; D may be TRBD1 (5 bases). V lost 4 bases and J 2 bases, leaving 11 bases between the germline ends. The CDR3 sequence is 14 residues long. Germline V gives CDR1 SGHRS, CDR2 YFSETQ.

This clonotype occurred a few times. The chain links TRBV7-3 to TRBJ2-3; the D gene is possibly TRBD2 (6 bases). There are 15 residues in the CDR3. The V end lost 2 bases, the J end lost 2 bases, and 11 bases lay between the germline ends. The germline gives CDR1 SGHTA, CDR2 FQGTGA. Written as DNA, the CDR3 is TGTGCCAGCAGCTTATTACGGGGGTTCACAGATACGCAGTATTTT. It is translated as CASSLLRGFTDTQYF.

The chain recombines TRBV2 with TRBJ2-3; 8 nucleotides line up with TRBD1. This CDR3 contains 15 residues. V was pared by 6 bases and J by 2 bases, with 7 bases of the junction left unmatched. The V gene's germline CDR1 is SNHLY and CDR2 FYNNEI. This CDR3 is CASRQGVFPTDTQYF. The CDR3 bases are TGTGCCAGCAGACAGGGGGTGTTTCCCACAGATACGCAGTATTTT.

This clonotype was seen a handful of times. The rearrangement joins TRBV29-1 to TRBJ1-2; 9 bases are a match to TRBD1. CDR1 and CDR2 (germline): SQVTM, ANQGSEA. Trimming at V came to 3 bases and at J to 4 bases, leaving 6 bases not matched to a gene. The CDR3 has 14 amino acids. The CDR3 sequence is CSVDRRTGVYGYTF. CDR3 sequence (DNA): TGCAGCGTTGACCGAAGGACAGGGGTCTATGGCTACACCTTC. Filled out from reference TRBV29-1 and TRBJ1-2, the complete variable domain reads SAVISQKPSRDICQRGTSLTIQCQVDSQVTMMFWYRQQPGQSLTLIATANQGSEATYESGFVIDKFPISRPNLTFSTLTVSNMSPEDSSIYLCSVDRRTGVYGYTFGSGTRLTVV.

This clonotype has a handful of counts. The rearrangement joins TRBV28 to TRBJ2-1; the match to TRBD2 covers 12 bases. The germline V gene has CDR1 MDHEN and CDR2 SYDVKM. With 4 bases clipped from V and 13 bases from J, the junction kept 5 bases outside the gene matches. The CDR3 has 13 amino acids. DNA for the CDR3: TGTGCCAGCAGTTGGGCTAGCGGGGGGGGACAGTTCTTC. It translates to CASSWASGGGQFF. Together with reference TRBV28 and TRBJ2-1, the CDR3 gives the full variable domain: DVKVTQSSRYLVKRTGEKVFLECVQDMDHENMFWYRQDPGLGLRLIYFSYDVKMKEKGDIPEGYSVSREKKERFSLILESASTNQTSMYLCASSWASGGGQFFGPGTRLTVL.

The chain employs TRBV6-2 or TRBV6-3 and TRBJ2-7, with 12 bases aligning to TRBD1. This CDR3 comprises 15 residues. The germline gives CDR1 MNHEY, CDR2 SVGEGT. V was pared by 9 bases and J by 4 bases, with 10 bases of the junction left unmatched. CDR3 protein: CASRRRDRGPYEQYF. CDR3 DNA: TGTGCCAGTCGAAGACGGGACAGGGGGCCTTACGAGCAGTACTTC.

This clonotype was seen a handful of times. This chain links TRBV7-2 with TRBJ1-2, with 8 bases lining up with TRBD1. V was pared by 0 bases and J by 4 bases, with 4 bases of the junction left unmatched. CDR1 is SGHTA, CDR2 FQGNSA, per germline. The CDR3 consists of 15 residues. The CDR3 DNA reads as TGTGCCAGCAGCTTAGCGCAGACAGGGGTCTATGGCTACACCTTC. It is translated as CASSLAQTGVYGYTF.

The gene calls are TRBV12-3 or TRBV12-4 and TRBJ2-5, with 11 bases identical to TRBD2. The end of the DNA aligns better with TRBJ2-7, so the J call may be wrong. The CDR3 has 13 residues. Here the CDR3 reads CASKVAGGLEQYF. CDR3 bases: TGTGCCAGCAAAGTAGCGGGGGGGCTCGAGCAGTACTTC.

This clonotype appeared many times. The chain has TRBV10-3 and TRBJ2-7; D may be TRBD1 (6 bases). This CDR3 region has 14 residues. From germline, CDR1 is ENHRY and CDR2 SYGVKD. V lost 4 bases, J lost 4 bases, and 14 bases lay in between. The CDR3 spells CAISGLKGTYEQYF. In nucleotides, the CDR3 is TGTGCCATCAGTGGACTCAAAGGGACATACGAGCAGTACTTC.

This clonotype was picked up a small number of times. The CDR3 loop reads CSVGGANQETQYF. The CDR3 DNA reads as TGCAGCGTTGGTGGGGCGAACCAAGAGACCCAGTACTTC. This chain uses TRBV29-1 with TRBJ2-5, with D perhaps matching TRBD1 (5 bases). The germline gives CDR1 SQVTM, CDR2 ANQGSEA. The CDR3 is 13 residues long. Trimming pared 4 bases from V and 0 bases from J, leaving 9 bases between.